This TCR beta chain originates from a study of shared clonotypes between healthy human individuals. Profiled with immunoSEQ multiplex PCR; TCRdb holds only in-frame clones, not every one. The sample has a few million clones, around 90% seen once; the top ten hold 0.11% to 0.15%. This CDR3 is 16 amino acids long. V lost 0 bases and J 2 bases, leaving 10 bases between the germline ends. The germline gives CDR1 LGHNA, CDR2 YSLEER. The specimen sequenced was naive CD4+ T cells sorted from blood. The subset denotes: CD45RA+ positively selected. The chain is built from TRBV4-3 and TRBJ1-4; D gene ambiguous. The receptor was derived from a man between 18 and 29 years old in good health. The chain's CDR3 is CASSQDLAGTNEKLFF. The CDR3 DNA reads TGCGCCAGCAGCCAAGATTTGGCCGGCACTAATGAAAAACTGTTTTTT.